The present T cell receptor beta chain was sequenced within a study of blood T cell repertoires in COVID-19. Turning to the study itself: Specimens from acute and convalescent COVID-19 originated in the United States, Italy and Spain. T cells, B-cell-depleted T cells, or PBMCs provided the cDNA or gDNA that served as material.

V was shortened by 5 bases and J by 1 base, with 14 bases between the two germline ends. The germline CDR1 and CDR2 sequences are LNHDA and SQIVND (reference sequence). CDR3 length: 15 amino acids. Methods used by the authors: The authors estimated nucleated cell counts from reference gene primer amplification. Using immunoSEQ multiplex PCR, the repertoire was profiled, and TCRdb retains in-frame clones only, with some absent. That table gives V, J and clone size, and the DNA gave D and trimming. The table has about 250,000 clones, 70% to 90% seen once. The sequence was collected from a man between 18 and 35 years old with active or convalescent COVID-19. The sequencing sample was made of peripheral blood. This chain joins TRBV19 and TRBJ2-5, with unresolved D. In DNA form, the CDR3 reads TGTGCCAGTAGTTCGTCCGGTACCTCCCAAGAGACCCAGTACTTC. Translation gives CASSSSGTSQETQYF.